This T cell receptor (beta chain) is from a study of T-cell memory formation after mild COVID-19. Constant-segment primers were used for 5'RACE, and the resulting TCR alpha and TCR beta cDNA libraries carried sample barcodes and UMIs. TCRdb re-analysed the 5' RACE reads in MiXCR, keeping a single row per CDR3 protein. The repertoire consists of about 290,000 distinct CDR3 sequences, with around 15% occurring once and the leading ten covering approximately 23%. The CDR3 sequence is 16 residues long. V was trimmed by 1 base and J by 1 base, leaving 10 bases between them. The V gene's germline CDR1 is LNHNV and CDR2 YYDKDF (reference sequence). About this clonotype: Its antigen is not known.

Study-level results: Clones contracting day 15 to 85 were balanced CD4/CD8; later expanders leaned CD4+. The study detected some responding clones in pre-infection memory, suggesting cross-reactive memory joined.

The sequenced sample consisted of PBMCs or a T cell subset sorted from them (not recorded which). The origin of this receptor is a man between 18 and 29 years old who had mild COVID-19 (a few samples of this study predate the infection). Cell type and time point are not known. This sequence joins TRBV15 and TRBJ2-2; no definite D call. DNA of the CDR3: TGTGCCACCAGCAGAGTCCGGACGGGGAACACCGGGGAGCTGTTTTTT. The encoded protein is CATSRVRTGNTGELFF.